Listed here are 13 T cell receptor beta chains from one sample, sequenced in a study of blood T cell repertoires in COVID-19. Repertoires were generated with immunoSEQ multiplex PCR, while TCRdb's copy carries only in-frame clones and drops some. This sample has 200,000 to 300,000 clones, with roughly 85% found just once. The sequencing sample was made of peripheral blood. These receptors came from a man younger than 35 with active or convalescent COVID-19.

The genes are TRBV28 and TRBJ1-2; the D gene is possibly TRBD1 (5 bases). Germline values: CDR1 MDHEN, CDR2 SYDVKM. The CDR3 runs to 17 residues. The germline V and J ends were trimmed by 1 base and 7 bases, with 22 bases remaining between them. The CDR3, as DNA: TGTGCCAGCAGTTTATCTGTTCGGGACTACCTTTCTGGTGGCTACACCTTC. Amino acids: CASSLSVRDYLSGGYTF.

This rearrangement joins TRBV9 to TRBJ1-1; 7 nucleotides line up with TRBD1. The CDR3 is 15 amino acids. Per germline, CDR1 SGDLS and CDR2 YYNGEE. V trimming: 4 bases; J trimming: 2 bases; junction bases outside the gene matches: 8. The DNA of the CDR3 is TGTGCCAGCAGCACACAGGGGAAAGGTAACACTGAAGCTTTCTTT. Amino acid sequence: CASSTQGKGNTEAFF.

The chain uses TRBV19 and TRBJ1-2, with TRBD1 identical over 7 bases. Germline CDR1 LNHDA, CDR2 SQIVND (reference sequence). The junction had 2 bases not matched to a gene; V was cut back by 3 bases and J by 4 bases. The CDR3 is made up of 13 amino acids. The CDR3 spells CASSIGQAYGYTF. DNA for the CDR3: TGTGCCAGTAGTATTGGACAGGCCTATGGCTACACCTTC.

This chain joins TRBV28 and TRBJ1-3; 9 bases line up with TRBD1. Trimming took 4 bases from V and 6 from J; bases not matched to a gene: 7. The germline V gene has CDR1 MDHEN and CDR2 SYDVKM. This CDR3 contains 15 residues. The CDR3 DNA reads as TGTGCCAGCAGTTCCACCGGGACAGGGCCAAACACCATATATTTT. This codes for CASSSTGTGPNTIYF.

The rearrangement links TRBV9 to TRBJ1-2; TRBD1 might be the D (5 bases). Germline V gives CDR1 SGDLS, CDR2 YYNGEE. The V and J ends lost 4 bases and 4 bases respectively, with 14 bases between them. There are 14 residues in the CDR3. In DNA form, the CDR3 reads TGTGCCAGCAGCCCTCAGGGAATCGGCTATGGCTACACCTTC. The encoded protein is CASSPQGIGYGYTF.

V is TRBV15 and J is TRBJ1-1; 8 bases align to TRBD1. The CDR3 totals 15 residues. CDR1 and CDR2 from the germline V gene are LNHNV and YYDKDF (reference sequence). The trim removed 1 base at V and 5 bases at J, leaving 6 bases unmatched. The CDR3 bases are TGTGCCACCAGCAGAGCAGTACAGGGGGGGACTGAAGCTTTCTTT. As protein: CATSRAVQGGTEAFF.

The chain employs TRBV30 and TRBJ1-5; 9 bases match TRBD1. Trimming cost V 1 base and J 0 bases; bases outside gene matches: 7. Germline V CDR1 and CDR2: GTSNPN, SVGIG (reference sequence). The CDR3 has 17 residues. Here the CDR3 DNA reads TGTGCCTGGAGTGGGGGGACAGGGAGGAATAGCAATCAGCCCCAGCATTTT. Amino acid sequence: CAWSGGTGRNSNQPQHF.

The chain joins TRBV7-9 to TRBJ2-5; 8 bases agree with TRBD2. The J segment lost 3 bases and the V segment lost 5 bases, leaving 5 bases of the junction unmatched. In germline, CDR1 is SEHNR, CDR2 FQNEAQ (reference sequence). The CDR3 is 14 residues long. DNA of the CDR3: TGTGCCAGCAGCGCGGGGGGTCTTGAAGAGACCCAGTACTTC. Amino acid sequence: CASSAGGLEETQYF.

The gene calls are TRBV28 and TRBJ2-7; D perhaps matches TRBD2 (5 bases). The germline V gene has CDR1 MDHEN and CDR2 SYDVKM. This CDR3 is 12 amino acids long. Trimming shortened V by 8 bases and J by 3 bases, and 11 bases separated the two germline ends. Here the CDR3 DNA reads TGTGCCAGCGGTGACTACTACTACGAGCAGTACTTC. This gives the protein CASGDYYYEQYF.

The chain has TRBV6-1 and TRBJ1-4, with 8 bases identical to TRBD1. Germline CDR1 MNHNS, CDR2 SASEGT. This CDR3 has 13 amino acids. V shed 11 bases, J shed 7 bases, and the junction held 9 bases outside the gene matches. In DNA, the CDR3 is TGTGCCTCCCGAACAGGGGGGAGTGAAAAACTGTTTTTT. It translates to CASRTGGSEKLFF.

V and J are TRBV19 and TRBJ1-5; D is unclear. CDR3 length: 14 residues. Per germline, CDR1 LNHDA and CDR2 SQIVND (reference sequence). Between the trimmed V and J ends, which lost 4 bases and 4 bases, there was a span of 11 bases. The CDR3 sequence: CASSNGRGNQPQHF. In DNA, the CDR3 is TGTGCCAGTAGTAATGGTCGAGGGAATCAGCCCCAGCATTTT.

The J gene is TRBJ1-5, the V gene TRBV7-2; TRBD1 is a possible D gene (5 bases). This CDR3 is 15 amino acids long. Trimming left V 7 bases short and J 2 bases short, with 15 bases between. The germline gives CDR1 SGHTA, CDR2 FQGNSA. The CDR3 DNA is TGTGCCAGCATCGAAGTAGGGGCCGGCAATCAGCCCCAGCATTTT. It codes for CASIEVGAGNQPQHF.

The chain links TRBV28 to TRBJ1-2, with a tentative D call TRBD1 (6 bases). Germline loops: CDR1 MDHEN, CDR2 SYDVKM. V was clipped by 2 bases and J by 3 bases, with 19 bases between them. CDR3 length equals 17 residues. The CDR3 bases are TGTGCCAGCAGTTTAGTTCGGGGGGCTGGTCAAGACTATGGCTACACCTTC. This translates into CASSLVRGAGQDYGYTF.